The entry below gives a single T cell receptor (beta chain) sequence along with its context. Its matching antigen is unknown. The germline CDR1 and CDR2 sequences are KGHDR and SFDVKD. Trimming left V 5 bases short and J 7 bases short, with 11 bases between. This CDR3 contains 13 residues. This entry comes from a study of Graves' ophthalmopathy and Graves' hyperthyroidism. Findings and limits, study-wide: Ophthalmopathy progression cases were predicted by the model with 55% to 71% sensitivity and approximately 76% specificity.

CAS ≥3, NOSPECS ≥4, moderate-to-severe activity and duration under 3 months marked donors with ophthalmopathy. The authors diagnosed from clinical symptoms, serum thyroxine, TRAb, thyroid ultrasound and orbital computed tomography. The sequenced template was RNA, covering the TCR beta CDR3 region. Amplification began with first-round RT-PCR using HTBI primers, then second-round multiplex PCR was performed. TCRdb re-analysed the multiplex PCR reads in MiXCR, keeping a single row per CDR3 protein. The data show 200,000 to 250,000 distinct CDR3 sequences, with roughly a fifth seen just once and 35% to 55% held by the top ten.

The chain couples TRBV24-1 to TRBJ1-5, with D uncertain. The sample comprised peripheral blood. The receptor was derived from a woman aged 45-60 years with Graves' ophthalmopathy. The CDR3 spells CATSGGSWQPQHF. DNA of the CDR3: TGTGCCACCAGTGGCGGGTCGTGGCAGCCCCAGCATTTT.